This T cell receptor (beta chain) was identified during a study of blood T cell repertoires in COVID-19. In the original analysis: Estimates of nucleated cell counts were drawn from the amplification of reference gene primers. Libraries were prepared by immunoSEQ multiplex PCR; TCRdb keeps only in-frame clonotypes and omits some of them. The V and J calls and clone size were taken over from that table, and D and trimming were inferred from the DNA. The data hold about 59,000 clones, with over 80% observed a single time. From germline, CDR1 is LGHNA and CDR2 YNFKEQ. J lost 6 bases, V lost 3 bases, and 4 bases had no gene match. The CDR3 loop spans 16 amino acids.

The clonotype was recovered from a woman aged 80 or over with acute or convalescent COVID-19. The chain recombines TRBV4-2 with TRBJ2-3; 15 bases are a match to TRBD2. Sequencing was carried out using peripheral blood. The CDR3 loop reads CASSHGGTSGRDTQYF. The CDR3 DNA is TGTGCCAGCAGCCACGGAGGGACTAGCGGGAGGGATACGCAGTATTTT.